The 25 T cell receptor beta chains below come from one sample, sequenced in a study of Ad26.COV2.S vaccination and SARS-CoV-2 variants. Noted treatment: over 15 received Ad26.COV2.S at low or high dose, single or two shots; several received placebo; per-sample allocation not given. Following the first vaccine or placebo injection, samples were taken on day 63. Measured with immunoSEQ multiplex PCR; TCRdb has only the in-frame clones, and not every one. The table has approximately 300,000 clones, 85% seen once; the top ten hold 2.1%. The source was peripheral blood, collected in a trial of Ad26.COV2.S vaccine versus placebo. The receptor set was obtained from a person aged 18 to 65 who received the Ad26.COV2.S COVID-19 vaccine or a placebo.

The sample holds one count of this clone. The chain couples TRBV6-4 to TRBJ1-6; D is uncertain. Trimming took off 11 bases at V and 0 bases at J, with 20 bases between the two ends. Germline V gene lookup returns CDR1 MRHNA and CDR2 SNTAGT. The CDR3 runs 17 residues. CDR3 nucleotide sequence: TGTGCCCGCTTAACAGCGCTGATAAACTCCTATAATTCACCCCTCCACTTT. Amino acid sequence: CARLTALINSYNSPLHF.

The gene calls are TRBV7-9 and TRBJ1-4; D remains unclear. The CDR3 sequence is 13 residues long. Germline V gene data show CDR1 as SEHNR and CDR2 as FQNEAQ (reference sequence). V shed 5 bases and J shed 6 bases, with 10 bases lying between them. The DNA for the CDR3 is TGTGCCAGCAGCCGGGATCGGCATGAAAAACTGTTTTTT. The encoded protein is CASSRDRHEKLFF.

The chain joins TRBV11-2 to TRBJ2-2; the D gene is possibly TRBD2 (6 bases). Germline V gene sequence: CDR1 SGHAT, CDR2 FQNNGV. Trimming cost V 2 bases and J 0 bases, with 13 bases left between them. CDR3 length equals 17 residues. CDR3 amino acids: CASSLRGLQTNTGELFF. CDR3 DNA sequence: TGTGCCAGCAGCTTAAGGGGACTCCAGACGAACACCGGGGAGCTGTTTTTT.

The chain uses TRBV9 and TRBJ2-7; TRBD1 or TRBD2 may be the D gene (7 bases each). V lost 3 bases and J lost 4, with 23 bases in between. The CDR3 totals 17 residues. In germline, CDR1 is SGDLS, CDR2 YYNGEE. In DNA form, the CDR3 reads TGTGCCAGCAGCGCGACCCCGACTCAGGGGGGGAGGTACGAGCAGTACTTC. This translates into CASSATPTQGGRYEQYF.

CDR3 residues: CASSPGGVISYEQYF. CDR3 nucleotide sequence: TGTGCCAGCTCACCAGGCGGGGTTATCTCCTACGAGCAGTACTTC. The chain is built from TRBV18 and TRBJ2-7, with TRBD2 as a possible D gene (6 bases). CDR3 length equals 15 residues. Germline-derived CDR1 and CDR2 are KGHSH and LQKENI. Trimming took off 2 bases at V and 0 bases at J, with 11 bases between the two ends.

CDR3 residues: CASSETYQNQPQHF. The CDR3 DNA reads TGTGCCAGCAGTGAAACATACCAGAATCAGCCCCAGCATTTT. The V gene is TRBV6-4, the J gene TRBJ1-5; D gene unclear. From germline, CDR1 is MRHNA and CDR2 SNTAGT. The CDR3 has 14 amino acids. V dropped 3 bases and J dropped 4 bases, with 10 bases sitting between them.

This clone was seen only once. Additional DNA sequences in this sample encode the identical CDR3. CDR3 bases: TGCGCCAGCAGCCTCGGGACAGGGGGAGATACGCAGTATTTT. Its translation: CASSLGTGGDTQYF. The chain carries TRBV5-1 and TRBJ2-3; 11 bases align to TRBD1. The CDR3 totals 14 residues. In germline, CDR1 is SGHRS, CDR2 YFSETQ. V was clipped by 4 bases and J by 5 bases; unmatched bases: 3. The whole variable domain, remainder taken from reference TRBV5-1 and TRBJ2-3, is KAGVTQTPRYLIKTRGQQVTLSCSPISGHRSVSWYQQTPGQGLQFLFEYFSETQRNKGNFPGRFSGRQFSNSRSEMNVSTLELGDSALYLCASSLGTGGDTQYFGPGTRLTVL.

The rearrangement joins TRBV28 to TRBJ1-5, with D maybe TRBD1 (5 bases). The germline V and J ends were trimmed by 3 bases and 3 bases, with 15 bases remaining between them. The germline gives CDR1 MDHEN, CDR2 SYDVKM. The CDR3 is made up of 16 amino acids. CDR3 residues: CASSFSPEGFNQPQHF. CDR3 DNA: TGTGCCAGCAGTTTTTCCCCCGAGGGGTTCAATCAGCCCCAGCATTTT.

This clone was counted once. This chain links TRBV6-1 with TRBJ2-7; weak D call: TRBD2 (5 bases). The CDR3 is 15 amino acids. V was shortened by 1 base and J by 2 bases, with 12 bases between the two germline ends. Germline assignment: CDR1 MNHNS and CDR2 SASEGT. The CDR3 region has the DNA TGTGCCAGCAGTGAAGGTCCGCTCGGGGCCTACGAGCAGTACTTC. Amino acids: CASSEGPLGAYEQYF.

The chain links TRBV19 to TRBJ2-1, with D uncertain. The CDR3 consists of 16 residues. Germline V CDR1 and CDR2: LNHDA, SQIVND (reference sequence). Deletions cut 7 bases from V and 0 bases from J, with 16 bases between. CDR3 loop: CASTSGRADSYNEQFF. The CDR3 DNA reads as TGTGCCAGTACCTCAGGTAGGGCGGACTCCTACAATGAGCAGTTCTTC.

The CDR3 DNA follows: TGCGCCAGCAGTCAGTCAGCGGGGGGAACCAATGAGCAGTTCTTC. Its translation is CASSQSAGGTNEQFF. This chain links TRBV23-1 with TRBJ2-1; TRBD2 matches 9 bases. TRBV23-1 is an ORF for which the function is uncertain. CDR3 length equals 15 residues. Unmatched junction bases numbered 6, after V lost 3 bases and J lost 6 bases.

The chain has TRBV4-1 and TRBJ1-3; no definite D call. Germline V CDR1 and CDR2: MGHRA, YSYEKL. This CDR3 has 18 amino acids. Trimming left V 2 bases short and J 1 base short, with 18 bases between. The CDR3 nucleotides are TGCGCCAGCAGCCAACGGGCGGGTTTGCGATGGTCTGGAAACACCATATATTTT. Translation: CASSQRAGLRWSGNTIYF.

The V and J genes are TRBV10-3 and TRBJ2-1; D is possibly TRBD1 (6 bases). Germline CDR1 ENHRY, CDR2 SYGVKD. Trimming removed 5 bases at V and 1 base at J, with 15 bases between. The CDR3 has 16 amino acids. The CDR3 reads CAISSTERGSYNEQFF. The CDR3 DNA sequence: TGTGCCATCAGTTCCACCGAAAGGGGGTCCTACAATGAGCAGTTCTTC.

The V call is TRBV5-1, the J call TRBJ1-2; maybe TRBD1 (6 bases). Germline CDR1 is SGHRS and CDR2 is YFSETQ. Between the trimmed V and J ends, which lost 3 bases and 4 bases, there was a span of 16 bases. The CDR3 spans 15 residues. The CDR3 nucleotides are TGCGCCAGCAGCTGGGGAGAAGCACAGGGCTATGGCTACACCTTC. Translation: CASSWGEAQGYGYTF.

The chain joins TRBV18 to TRBJ1-1; the match to TRBD1 covers 9 bases. The CDR3 is made up of 15 amino acids. V trimming: 3 bases; J trimming: 0 bases; junction bases outside the gene matches: 2. Germline values: CDR1 KGHSH, CDR2 LQKENI. CDR3 loop: CASSPRTGVNTEAFF. The CDR3 DNA is TGTGCCAGCTCACCTCGGACAGGGGTGAACACTGAAGCTTTCTTT.

The rearrangement uses TRBV28 and TRBJ1-2, with D maybe TRBD1 (6 bases). The V end was cut by 6 bases, the J end by 8 bases, with 16 bases between. In germline, CDR1 is MDHEN, CDR2 SYDVKM. The CDR3 is 13 amino acids. In DNA form, the CDR3 reads TGTGCCAGCAGGACAGGCTCCGAGGAGGGCTACACCTTC. Translated, it gives CASRTGSEEGYTF.

This chain uses TRBV7-2 with TRBJ2-2, with D unclear. With 4 bases removed from V and 6 bases from J, the gap between germline ends came to 12 bases. Germline V gene lookup returns CDR1 SGHTA and CDR2 FQGNSA. This CDR3 is 14 amino acids long. CDR3 DNA: TGTGCCAGCAGCTCCGTTTTGGGTCCCGGGGAGCTGTTTTTT. Amino acid sequence: CASSSVLGPGELFF.

The chain employs TRBV28 and TRBJ2-7, with a tentative D call TRBD1 (5 bases). Germline-derived CDR1 and CDR2 are MDHEN and SYDVKM. The CDR3 has 14 amino acids. With 2 bases removed from V and 6 bases from J, the gap between germline ends came to 14 bases. For the CDR3, the DNA is TGTGCCAGCAGTTTAGGGCAGGTTAGGGGCGAGCAGTACTTC. This codes for CASSLGQVRGEQYF. Full variable domain (rest looked up from reference TRBV28 and TRBJ2-7): DVKVTQSSRYLVKRTGEKVFLECVQDMDHENMFWYRQDPGLGLRLIYFSYDVKMKEKGDIPEGYSVSREKKERFSLILESASTNQTSMYLCASSLGQVRGEQYFGPGTRLTVT.

CDR3 coding DNA: TGTGCCAGCAGCGTGGGACAGGTGAACACTGAAGCTTTCTTT. Encoded protein: CASSVGQVNTEAFF. The chain employs TRBV5-6 and TRBJ1-1, with TRBD1 matching over 8 bases. Looked up from germline, CDR1 is SGHDT and CDR2 is YYEEEE. This CDR3 region has 14 residues. V trimming: 4 bases; J trimming: 0 bases; junction bases outside the gene matches: 2.

V and J are TRBV6-5 and TRBJ1-2; D might be TRBD1 (6 bases). V lost 6 bases and J lost 0, with 11 bases in between. Germline V gene lookup returns CDR1 MNHEY and CDR2 SVGAGI. This CDR3 comprises 14 residues. The CDR3 loop reads CASRGQISNYGYTF. In DNA, the CDR3 is TGTGCCAGCAGAGGACAGATCTCTAACTATGGCTACACCTTC.

The chain couples TRBV5-1 to TRBJ1-6, with D perhaps matching TRBD1 (5 bases). Trimming took off 4 bases at V and 4 bases at J, with 18 bases between the two ends. This CDR3 contains 17 residues. Germline lookup yields CDR1 SGHRS and CDR2 YFSETQ. The CDR3 coding sequence is TGCGCCAGCAGCCGGGACTCTTCCCCGGGATATAATTCACCCCTCCACTTT. Translated: CASSRDSSPGYNSPLHF.

This chain joins TRBV7-3 and TRBJ1-1; 10 bases line up with TRBD1. Germline lookup yields CDR1 SGHTA and CDR2 FQGTGA. The CDR3 length is 15 residues. V shed 5 bases and J 3 bases; nucleotides not matched to a gene: 6. The CDR3 spells CASSERQGADTEAFF. The CDR3 nucleotides read TGTGCCAGCAGCGAGAGACAGGGGGCGGACACTGAAGCTTTCTTT.

The chain employs TRBV7-9 and TRBJ2-1; D unresolved. CDR1 SEHNR and CDR2 FQNEAQ come from the germline V gene (reference sequence). The V end lost 5 bases, the J end lost 6 bases, and 14 bases lay between the germline ends. The CDR3 totals 14 residues. The CDR3 protein is CASSQKDLSNEQFF. In DNA form, the CDR3 reads TGTGCCAGCAGCCAAAAAGATCTTAGCAATGAGCAGTTCTTC.

The genes are TRBV6-6 and TRBJ1-3, with 7 bases aligning to TRBD1. The germline CDR1 and CDR2 sequences are MNHNY and SVGAGI (reference sequence). The CDR3 consists of 20 residues. The ends lost 5 bases at V and 0 bases at J; junction bases unmatched: 19. The CDR3 DNA follows: TGTGCCAGCAGTCGGTTGAATATTCGACAGGGCCGGAGCTCTGGAAACACCATATATTTT. Translation: CASSRLNIRQGRSSGNTIYF.

A single count supports this clone. The chain uses TRBV5-5 and TRBJ1-6; D not certain. CDR1 is SGHKS and CDR2 is YYEKEE in the germline V gene (reference sequence). The CDR3 is 13 residues long. With 0 bases removed from V and 11 bases from J, the gap between germline ends came to 9 bases. CDR3 amino acids: CASSLARFPPLHF. The CDR3 coding sequence is TGTGCCAGCAGCTTGGCCAGATTTCCACCCCTCCACTTT.